The 30 T cell receptor beta chains below come from one sample, sequenced in a study of T cell responses to AZD1222 COVID-19 vaccine (dated by TCRdb to the early 2020s). Libraries were prepared through the immunoSEQ multiplex PCR assay. TCRdb's version of the immuneACCESS table is confined to in-frame rearrangements and falls short of the full clone set. An unresolved V gene accounts for under half of the shortfall where checked; the remainder is of unknown origin. The table for this sample lists 95,000 to 110,000 clones; 91% of them were counted only once. Together, the top ten hold under 60% of the sample. Reading the label with the study, this specimen's time point is: baseline before first vaccination. The starting material was peripheral blood, obtained on day 0 of AZD1222 vaccination. These receptors were obtained from an adult in good health.

J is TRBJ1-2 and V is TRBV6-1; D uncertain. Germline values: CDR1 MNHNS, CDR2 SASEGT. The V and J ends lost 1 base and 5 bases respectively, with 5 bases between them. The CDR3 has 12 residues. The DNA for the CDR3 is TGTGCCAGCAGTGAAGGTCTTTATGGCTACACCTTC. This encodes CASSEGLYGYTF.

The chain couples TRBV4-1 to TRBJ1-1, with D unresolved. CDR3 length equals 15 residues. Trimming stripped 1 base from V and 0 bases from J, with 9 bases between. The germline CDR1 and CDR2 sequences are MGHRA and YSYEKL. CDR3 sequence (DNA): TGCGCCAGCAGCCAAGCTAACGCCTTGAACACTGAAGCTTTCTTT. Its protein product is CASSQANALNTEAFF.

This clone was counted once. V is TRBV21-1 and J is TRBJ2-1; the table assigns TRBD2, which was not confirmed against the DNA. TRBV21-1 is a recognized pseudogene. This CDR3 is built from 17 residues. The CDR3: CASSAWTSGPSYNEQFF. The CDR3, as DNA: TGTGCCAGCAGCGCCTGGACTAGCGGGCCGAGCTACAATGAGCAGTTCTTC.

This clone was detected only a few times. The chain joins TRBV9 to TRBJ1-1; a possible D gene is TRBD1 (5 bases). Trimming pared 0 bases from V and 0 bases from J, leaving 24 bases between. Germline V gives CDR1 SGDLS, CDR2 YYNGEE. The CDR3 spans 20 residues. The DNA of the CDR3 is TGTGCCAGCAGCGTAGCTTACGAGGGGCCGCTGGCCGTCATGAACACTGAAGCTTTCTTT. The encoded protein is CASSVAYEGPLAVMNTEAFF. Combining the CDR3 with reference TRBV9 and TRBJ1-1 gives the whole variable domain DSGVTQTPKHLITATGQRVTLRCSPRSGDLSVYWYQQSLDQGLQFLIQYYNGEERAKGNILERFSAQQFPDLHSELNLSSLELGDSALYFCASSVAYEGPLAVMNTEAFFGQGTRLTVV.

The V gene is TRBV5-1, the J gene TRBJ2-2; no definite D call. The CDR3 runs to 16 residues. The germline V and J ends were trimmed by 0 bases and 2 bases, with 11 bases remaining between them. CDR1 and CDR2 from the germline V gene are SGHRS and YFSETQ. The CDR3 spells CASSLAPGTNTGELFF. DNA of the CDR3: TGCGCCAGCAGCTTGGCCCCAGGCACCAACACCGGGGAGCTGTTTTTT.

V and J are TRBV7-8 and TRBJ2-6; the D gene is possibly TRBD2 (6 bases). Germline V CDR1 and CDR2: SGHVS, FQNEAQ. V shed 4 bases and J shed 1 base, with 14 bases lying between them. The CDR3 has 17 amino acids. Written as DNA, the CDR3 is TGTGCCAGCAGCTCTATCACCGGGGGTTCTGGGGCCAACGTCCTGACTTTC. It yields the protein CASSSITGGSGANVLTF.

To note about this clone: This sample also contains other DNA sequences that code for the same CDR3. The V call is TRBV5-1, the J call TRBJ2-2; D may correspond to TRBD1 or TRBD2 (5 bases each). Trimming took off 0 bases at V and 0 bases at J, with 6 bases between the two ends. The CDR3 spans 15 residues. CDR1 and CDR2 (germline): SGHRS, YFSETQ. The CDR3 nucleotides are TGCGCCAGCAGCTTGGGGGGGACGAACACCGGGGAGCTGTTTTTT. This encodes CASSLGGTNTGELFF. Drawing the rest from reference TRBV5-1 and TRBJ2-2, the complete variable domain is KAGVTQTPRYLIKTRGQQVTLSCSPISGHRSVSWYQQTPGQGLQFLFEYFSETQRNKGNFPGRFSGRQFSNSRSEMNVSTLELGDSALYLCASSLGGTNTGELFFGEGSRLTVL.

The rearrangement joins TRBV30 to TRBJ1-5; D is unresolved. The V end was cut by 0 bases, the J end by 4 bases, with 13 bases between. Germline assignment: CDR1 GTSNPN and CDR2 SVGIG (reference sequence). The CDR3 runs 15 residues. The CDR3 sequence is CAWSVGSARNQPQHF. The CDR3 bases are TGTGCCTGGAGTGTGGGGTCGGCTCGAAATCAGCCCCAGCATTTT.

The chain recombines TRBV5-6 with TRBJ2-7, with a weak D call TRBD2 (5 bases). The CDR3 is made up of 14 amino acids. Germline V gene lookup returns CDR1 SGHDT and CDR2 YYEEEE. V dropped 0 bases and J dropped 6 bases, with 13 bases sitting between them. The DNA of the CDR3 is TGTGCCAGCAGCTTGGTTCCTGTTGGGAGCGAGCAGTACTTC. Protein: CASSLVPVGSEQYF. The complete variable domain, with remaining parts taken from reference TRBV5-6 and TRBJ2-7, reads DAGVTQSPTHLIKTRGQQVTLRCSPKSGHDTVSWYQQALGQGPQFIFQYYEEEERQRGNFPDRFSGHQFPNYSSELNVNALLLGDSALYLCASSLVPVGSEQYFGPGTRLTVT.

V usage is TRBV11-2 and J usage is TRBJ2-7; TRBD1 is a possible D gene (6 bases). CDR3 length equals 13 residues. Germline V lookup: CDR1 SGHAT, CDR2 FQNNGV. The germline V and J ends were trimmed by 0 bases and 6 bases, with 9 bases remaining between them. The CDR3 protein is CASSLEYRAEQYF. As DNA, the CDR3 is TGTGCCAGCAGCTTAGAGTACAGGGCCGAGCAGTACTTC.

The chain joins TRBV7-8 to TRBJ1-5; D is ambiguous. Germline lookup yields CDR1 SGHVS and CDR2 FQNEAQ. V lost 5 bases and J lost 3, with 17 bases in between. This CDR3 contains 16 residues. CDR3 DNA: TGTGCCAGCAGCACAAGTTACCGGGCCCACAATCAGCCCCAGCATTTT. This gives the protein CASSTSYRAHNQPQHF.

The rearrangement uses TRBV3-1 (or the pseudogene TRBV3-2) and TRBJ2-1; 12 nucleotides align to TRBD2. The CDR3 has 15 amino acids. CDR1 and CDR2 from the germline V gene are LGHDT and YNNKEL (reference sequence). V was pared by 3 bases and J by 9 bases, with 6 bases of the junction left unmatched. The DNA of the CDR3 is TGTGCCAGCAGCCACGGACTAGCGGGACGGGGTGAGCAGTTCTTC. Translation: CASSHGLAGRGEQFF.

This chain connects TRBV27 to TRBJ1-5; 8 bases agree with TRBD1. Germline lookup yields CDR1 MNHEY and CDR2 SMNVEV (reference sequence). V was pared by 6 bases and J by 0 bases, with 4 bases of the junction left unmatched. CDR3 length: 15 amino acids. This chain's CDR3 is CASRWTGNSNQPQHF. The CDR3 DNA reads TGTGCCAGCAGGTGGACAGGGAATAGCAATCAGCCCCAGCATTTT.

The rearrangement uses TRBV6-5 and TRBJ2-1; possible D gene TRBD1, 6 bases. The CDR3 sequence is 12 residues long. Trimming cost V 4 bases and J 10 bases, with 11 bases left between them. The germline gives CDR1 MNHEY, CDR2 SVGAGI. For the CDR3, the DNA is TGTGCCAGCAGTTTACAGGGACGGGAGCAGTTCTTC. Amino acid sequence: CASSLQGREQFF.

The CDR3 sequence: CASSRTPGVRSYEQYF. CDR3 DNA sequence: TGTGCCAGCAGTCGAACTCCGGGAGTGCGCTCCTACGAGCAGTACTTC. The chain couples TRBV27 to TRBJ2-7; maybe TRBD2 (6 bases). Germline V gene data show CDR1 as MNHEY and CDR2 as SMNVEV (reference sequence). Trimming took 5 bases from V and 0 from J, leaving 17 bases between them. The CDR3 is 16 amino acids.

The rearrangement joins TRBV24-1 to TRBJ1-5, with 7 positions matching TRBD1. Germline CDR1 and CDR2: KGHDR and SFDVKD. This CDR3 spans 16 amino acids. V was clipped by 3 bases and J by 3 bases; unmatched bases: 7. The CDR3 region has the DNA TGTGCCACCAGTGATGCAGGGGGACACAACAATCAGCCCCAGCATTTT. Its protein product is CATSDAGGHNNQPQHF.

The V gene is TRBV9, the J gene TRBJ2-5; 7 positions match TRBD2. The CDR3 covers 14 residues. Germline CDR1 reads SGDLS; CDR2 reads YYNGEE. V was clipped by 6 bases and J by 2 bases; unmatched bases: 7. The CDR3 region is CASNLGGEQETQYF. In DNA, the CDR3 is TGTGCCAGCAACTTGGGGGGGGAGCAAGAGACCCAGTACTTC.

The J gene is TRBJ2-7, the V gene TRBV9; D might be TRBD2 (5 bases). The CDR3 covers 15 residues. V was trimmed by 3 bases and J by 4 bases, leaving 17 bases between them. CDR1 and CDR2 (germline): SGDLS, YYNGEE. CDR3 loop: CASSGPGWEKYEQYF. The CDR3 bases are TGTGCCAGCAGCGGACCCGGTTGGGAGAAATACGAGCAGTACTTC.

The chain links TRBV10-3 to TRBJ2-7, with a tentative D call TRBD2 (6 bases). With 2 bases removed from V and 1 base from J, the gap between germline ends came to 12 bases. This CDR3 is built from 15 residues. The germline V gene encodes CDR1 ENHRY and CDR2 SYGVKD. The CDR3 is CAISETRDSSYEQYF. The DNA of the CDR3 is TGTGCCATCAGTGAGACCCGGGACTCTTCCTACGAGCAGTACTTC.

Notes on this clone: Sequence at one end of the junction differs from germline and may be a read error. The chain has TRBV27 and TRBJ2-5; no reliable D call. This CDR3 region has 14 residues. CDR1 and CDR2 (germline): MNHEY, SMNVEV (reference sequence). The CDR3 here is CASSLSVRQETQYF. CDR3 nucleotide sequence: TGTGCTAGCAGTTTAAGTGTGCGACAAGAGACCCAGTACTTC.

The rearrangement links TRBV7-2 to TRBJ2-1, with 10 bases lining up with TRBD2. With V trimmed by 1 base and J by 5 bases, 5 bases remained unmatched. This CDR3 is built from 16 residues. Germline-derived CDR1 and CDR2 are SGHTA and FQGNSA. CDR3 DNA sequence: TGTGCCAGCAGCTTAGGAGGGACTAGCGTCCACAATGAGCAGTTCTTC. Its protein product is CASSLGGTSVHNEQFF. The complete variable domain, with remaining parts taken from reference TRBV7-2 and TRBJ2-1, reads GAGVSQSPSNKVTEKGKDVELRCDPISGHTALYWYRQSLGQGLEFLIYFQGNSAPDKSGLPSDRFSAERTGGSVSTLTIQRTQQEDSAVYLCASSLGGTSVHNEQFFGPGTRLTVL.

The chain uses TRBV19 and TRBJ2-7; D might be TRBD1 (5 bases). The CDR3 runs to 13 residues. V was clipped by 3 bases and J by 6 bases, with 12 bases between them. Germline-derived CDR1 and CDR2 are LNHDA and SQIVND (reference sequence). The CDR3 protein is CASSIQNTGEQYF. CDR3 DNA: TGTGCCAGTAGTATTCAGAATACAGGCGAGCAGTACTTC. The variable domain in full, completed from reference TRBV19 and TRBJ2-7, reads DGGITQSPKYLFRKEGQNVTLSCEQNLNHDAMYWYRQDPGQGLRLIYYSQIVNDFQKGDIAEGYSVSREKKESFPLTVTSAQKNPTAFYLCASSIQNTGEQYFGPGTRLTVT.

This clone was seen just once. This chain uses TRBV19 with TRBJ2-1, with D maybe TRBD1 (5 bases). The germline V and J ends were trimmed by 2 bases and 7 bases, with 12 bases remaining between them. This CDR3 spans 14 amino acids. Germline CDR1 LNHDA, CDR2 SQIVND (reference sequence). The CDR3 region has the DNA TGTGCCAGTAGTATATGGCTGGGGCGGAATGAGCAGTTCTTC. Translated, it gives CASSIWLGRNEQFF.

The genes are TRBV4-1 and TRBJ2-7; TRBD2 agrees at 7 bases. The CDR3 consists of 17 residues. V gave up 1 base and J gave up 4 bases; unmatched junction bases: 13. In germline, CDR1 is MGHRA, CDR2 YSYEKL. CDR3 region: CASSQGGSGNLDYEQYF. DNA of the CDR3: TGCGCCAGCAGCCAAGGTGGGAGCGGGAATTTAGATTACGAGCAGTACTTC.

The V call is TRBV6-2 or TRBV6-3, the J call TRBJ2-7; no clear D gene. Trimming removed 5 bases at V and 3 bases at J, with 5 bases between. Germline V gene lookup returns CDR1 MNHEY and CDR2 SVGEGT. This CDR3 comprises 11 residues. CDR3 coding DNA: TGTGCCAGCAGTGAGTTCTACGAGCAGTACTTC. Residues: CASSEFYEQYF.

This chain joins TRBV7-9 and TRBJ2-2; a possible D gene is TRBD2 (5 bases). V was trimmed by 7 bases and J by 4 bases, leaving 13 bases between them. The CDR3 contains 14 residues. Germline CDR1 is SEHNR and CDR2 is FQNEAQ (reference sequence). This CDR3 is CASITPDFTGELFF. The CDR3 coding sequence is TGTGCCAGCATTACTCCGGACTTCACCGGGGAGCTGTTTTTT.

V usage is TRBV12-3 or TRBV12-4 and J usage is TRBJ2-7; a weak D match, TRBD1 (6 bases). The ends were cut back, 6 bases at V and 4 bases at J, with 10 bases in the middle. The CDR3 has 12 amino acids. CDR3 DNA sequence: TGTGCCAGCAGACGACAGGAATACGAGCAGTACTTC. Its protein is CASRRQEYEQYF.

The chain carries TRBV19 and TRBJ2-7, with TRBD2 matching over 8 bases. J was trimmed by 3 bases and V by 3 bases; bases with no gene match: 7. This CDR3 is built from 15 residues. Germline CDR1 LNHDA, CDR2 SQIVND (reference sequence). The CDR3 region is CASSILLAAGYEQYF. The CDR3 DNA reads as TGTGCCAGTAGTATTTTACTAGCGGCTGGCTACGAGCAGTACTTC.

The chain employs TRBV5-1 and TRBJ1-2; no clear D gene. Germline loops: CDR1 SGHRS, CDR2 YFSETQ. This CDR3 has 13 residues. Between the trimmed V and J ends, which lost 0 bases and 8 bases, there was a span of 11 bases. CDR3 sequence reads: CASSLANGEGYTF. CDR3 DNA sequence: TGCGCCAGCAGCTTGGCCAACGGGGAGGGCTACACCTTC.

This CDR3 reads CASSLLTSPGEDNGYTF. As DNA, the CDR3 is TGCGCCAGCAGCTTGCTAACCTCCCCAGGAGAGGATAATGGCTACACCTTC. This rearrangement joins TRBV5-1 to TRBJ1-2, with D uncertain. The length of the CDR3 is 17 residues. Trimming stripped 1 base from V and 6 bases from J, with 22 bases between. Germline values: CDR1 SGHRS, CDR2 YFSETQ.